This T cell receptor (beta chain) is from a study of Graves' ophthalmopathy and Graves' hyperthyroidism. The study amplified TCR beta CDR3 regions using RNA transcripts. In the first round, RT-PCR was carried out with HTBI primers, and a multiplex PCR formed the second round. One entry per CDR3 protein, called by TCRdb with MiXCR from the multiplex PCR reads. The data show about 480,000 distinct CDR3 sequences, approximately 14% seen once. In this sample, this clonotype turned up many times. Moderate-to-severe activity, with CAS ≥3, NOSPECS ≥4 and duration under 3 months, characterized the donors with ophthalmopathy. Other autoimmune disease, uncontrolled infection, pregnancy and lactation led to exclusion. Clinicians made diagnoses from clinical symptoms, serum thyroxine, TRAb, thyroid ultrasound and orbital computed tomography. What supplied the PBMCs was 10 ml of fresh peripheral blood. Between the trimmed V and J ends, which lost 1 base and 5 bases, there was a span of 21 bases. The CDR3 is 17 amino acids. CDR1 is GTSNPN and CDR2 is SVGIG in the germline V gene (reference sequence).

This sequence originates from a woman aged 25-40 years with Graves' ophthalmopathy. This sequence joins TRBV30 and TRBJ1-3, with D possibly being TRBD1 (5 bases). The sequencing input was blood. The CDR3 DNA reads TGTGCCTGGAGTGCTACGTTCGGGGTGGGGACTAGAAACACCATATATTTT. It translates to CAWSATFGVGTRNTIYF. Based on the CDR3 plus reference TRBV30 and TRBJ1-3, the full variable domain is SQTIHQWPATLVQPVGSPLSLECTVEGTSNPNLYWYRQAAGRGLQLLFYSVGIGQISSEVPQNLSASRPQDRQFILSSKKLLLSDSGFYLCAWSATFGVGTRNTIYFGEGSWLTVV.